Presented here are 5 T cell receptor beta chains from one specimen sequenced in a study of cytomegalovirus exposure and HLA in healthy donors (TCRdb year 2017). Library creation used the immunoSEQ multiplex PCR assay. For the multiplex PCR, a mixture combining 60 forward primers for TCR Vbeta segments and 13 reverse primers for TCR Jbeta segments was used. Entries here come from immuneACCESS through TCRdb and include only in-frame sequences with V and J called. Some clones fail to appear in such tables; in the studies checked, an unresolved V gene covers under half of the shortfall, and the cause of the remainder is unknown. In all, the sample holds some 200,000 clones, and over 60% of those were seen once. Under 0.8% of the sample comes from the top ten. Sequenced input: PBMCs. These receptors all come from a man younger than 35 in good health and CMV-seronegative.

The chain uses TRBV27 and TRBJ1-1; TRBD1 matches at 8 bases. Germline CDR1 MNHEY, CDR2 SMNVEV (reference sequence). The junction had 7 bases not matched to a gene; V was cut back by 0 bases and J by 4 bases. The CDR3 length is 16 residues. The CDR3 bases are TGTGCCAGCAGTTTATCCAGGGACAGGTCGGGCACTGAAGCTTTCTTT. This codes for CASSLSRDRSGTEAFF.

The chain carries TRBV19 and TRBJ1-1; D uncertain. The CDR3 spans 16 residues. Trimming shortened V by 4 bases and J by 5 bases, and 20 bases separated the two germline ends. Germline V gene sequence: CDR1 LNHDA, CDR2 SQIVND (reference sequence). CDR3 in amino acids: CASSTQRSTRNTEAFF. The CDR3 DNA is TGTGCCAGTAGTACCCAAAGGTCCACGCGGAATACTGAAGCTTTCTTT.

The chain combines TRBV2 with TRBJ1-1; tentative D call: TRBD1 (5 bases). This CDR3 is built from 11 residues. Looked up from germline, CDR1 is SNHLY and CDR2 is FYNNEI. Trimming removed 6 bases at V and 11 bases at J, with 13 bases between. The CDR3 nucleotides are TGTGCCAGCAGGGGGGGGAATTCTGCTTTCTTT. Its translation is CASRGGNSAFF.

The CDR3 DNA reads TGTGCCAGCAGTTCCCGGGAAAATGGTCGGGTCGAGCAGTACTTC. This codes for CASSSRENGRVEQYF. The V gene is TRBV6-5, the J gene TRBJ2-7; D possibly corresponds to TRBD2 (5 bases). The germline V and J ends were trimmed by 4 bases and 6 bases, with 19 bases remaining between them. CDR1 is MNHEY, CDR2 SVGAGI, per germline. The CDR3 sequence is 15 residues long.

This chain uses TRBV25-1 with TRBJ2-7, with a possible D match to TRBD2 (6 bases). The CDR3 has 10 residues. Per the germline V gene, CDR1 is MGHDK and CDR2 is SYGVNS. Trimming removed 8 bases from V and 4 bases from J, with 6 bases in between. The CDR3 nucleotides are TGTGCCAGCGGGGGGTACGAGCAGTACTTC. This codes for CASGGYEQYF.